This T cell receptor beta chain appears in the sequencing data of a study of post-analysis software for immune sequencing data. Whole-study findings and limits: Comparison with controls showed significantly lower normalized Chao1 diversity in multiple sclerosis patients. Strong same-batch co-clustering of samples appeared with F measure clustering. Comparison of patients with controls showed five TRBV segments more frequent in patients, TRBV5-6, TRBV5-1 and TRBV20-1 among them.

From germline, CDR1 is MNHEY and CDR2 SVGEGT. Trimming took off 5 bases at V and 4 bases at J, with 11 bases between the two ends. This CDR3 region has 13 residues. About this clonotype: Its antigen is unknown.

The authors incorporated unique molecular identifiers into the TCR beta cDNA libraries. Once about 0.95 to 10 million T cells were used, hundreds of thousands of cDNA molecules resulted. TCRdb reprocessed the PCR reads with MiXCR, giving one entry per CDR3 protein. This sample has approximately 690,000 distinct CDR3 sequences, with roughly three fifths found just once. The sequencing input was blood. This receptor was obtained from a girl aged 2 to 9 with multiple sclerosis. This sequence joins TRBV6-2 or TRBV6-3 and TRBJ1-1; TRBD1 might be the D (6 bases). CDR3 nucleotide sequence: TGTGCCAGCAGTGTACAGGGTAGCACTGAAGCTTTCTTT. As protein: CASSVQGSTEAFF.